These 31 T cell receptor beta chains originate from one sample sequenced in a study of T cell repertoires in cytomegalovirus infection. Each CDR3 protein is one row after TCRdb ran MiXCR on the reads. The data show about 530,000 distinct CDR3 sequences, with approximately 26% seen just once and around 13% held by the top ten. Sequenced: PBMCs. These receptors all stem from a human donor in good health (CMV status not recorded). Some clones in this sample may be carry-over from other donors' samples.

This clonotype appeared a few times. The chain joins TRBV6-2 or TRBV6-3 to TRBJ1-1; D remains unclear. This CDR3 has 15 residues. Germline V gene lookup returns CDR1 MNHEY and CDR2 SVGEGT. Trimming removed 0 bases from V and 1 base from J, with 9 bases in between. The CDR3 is CASSYSGVGNTEAFF. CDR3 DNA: TGTGCCAGCAGTTACTCTGGGGTAGGGAACACTGAAGCTTTCTTT.

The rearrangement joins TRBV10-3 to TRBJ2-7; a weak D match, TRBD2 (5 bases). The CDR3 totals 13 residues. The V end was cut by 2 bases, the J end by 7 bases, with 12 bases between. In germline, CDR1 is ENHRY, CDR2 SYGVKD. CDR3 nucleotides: TGTGCCATCAGTGAGGACGGATGGAGGGAGCAGTACTTC. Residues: CAISEDGWREQYF.

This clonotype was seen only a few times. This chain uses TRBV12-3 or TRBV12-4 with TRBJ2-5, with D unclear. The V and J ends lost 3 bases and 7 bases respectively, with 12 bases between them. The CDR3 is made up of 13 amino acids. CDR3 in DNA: TGTGCCAGCAGTTTTCGGGCGGCCGGGACCCAGTACTTC. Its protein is CASSFRAAGTQYF.

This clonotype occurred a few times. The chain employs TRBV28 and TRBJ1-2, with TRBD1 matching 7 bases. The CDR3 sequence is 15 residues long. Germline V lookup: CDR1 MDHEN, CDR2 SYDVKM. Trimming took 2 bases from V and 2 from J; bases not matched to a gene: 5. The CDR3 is CASSLAPQGNYGYTF. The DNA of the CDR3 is TGTGCCAGCAGTTTAGCCCCACAGGGGAACTATGGCTACACCTTC.

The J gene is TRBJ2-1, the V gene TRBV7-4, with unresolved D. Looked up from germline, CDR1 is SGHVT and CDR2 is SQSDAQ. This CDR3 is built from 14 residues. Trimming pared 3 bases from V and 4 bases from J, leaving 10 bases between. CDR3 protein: CASSFVLTYNEQFF. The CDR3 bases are TGTGCCAGCAGCTTCGTACTCACATACAATGAGCAGTTCTTC. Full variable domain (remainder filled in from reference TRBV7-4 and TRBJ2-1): GAGVSQSPRYKVAKRGRDVALRCDSISGHVTLYWYRQTLGQGSEVLTYSQSDAQRDKSGRPSGRFSAERPERSVSTLKIQRTEQGDSAVYLCASSFVLTYNEQFFGPGTRLTVL.

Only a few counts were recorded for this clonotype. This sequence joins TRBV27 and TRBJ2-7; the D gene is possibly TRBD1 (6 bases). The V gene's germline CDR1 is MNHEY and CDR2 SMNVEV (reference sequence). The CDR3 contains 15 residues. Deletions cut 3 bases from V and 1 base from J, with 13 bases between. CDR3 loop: CASSLGANPSYEQYV. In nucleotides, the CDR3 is TGTGCCAGCAGTTTGGGGGCTAACCCTTCCTACGAGCAGTACGTC.

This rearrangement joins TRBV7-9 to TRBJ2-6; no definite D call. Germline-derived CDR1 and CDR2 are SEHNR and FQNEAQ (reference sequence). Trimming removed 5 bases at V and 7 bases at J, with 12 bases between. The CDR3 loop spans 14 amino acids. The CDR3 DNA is TGTGCCAGCAGCCCCCCGAATGGAGCCAACGTCCTGACTTTC. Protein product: CASSPPNGANVLTF. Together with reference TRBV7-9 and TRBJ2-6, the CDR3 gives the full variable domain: DTGVSQNPRHKITKRGQNVTFRCDPISEHNRLYWYRQTLGQGPEFLTYFQNEAQLEKSRLLSDRFSAERPKGSFSTLEIQRTEQGDSAMYLCASSPPNGANVLTFGAGSRLTVL.

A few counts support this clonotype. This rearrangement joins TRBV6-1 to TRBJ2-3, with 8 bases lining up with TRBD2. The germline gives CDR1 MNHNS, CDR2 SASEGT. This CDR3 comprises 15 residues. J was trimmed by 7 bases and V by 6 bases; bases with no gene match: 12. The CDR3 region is CASSYTAGVIHTQYF. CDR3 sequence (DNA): TGTGCCAGCAGCTATACAGCGGGAGTGATTCATACGCAGTATTTT.

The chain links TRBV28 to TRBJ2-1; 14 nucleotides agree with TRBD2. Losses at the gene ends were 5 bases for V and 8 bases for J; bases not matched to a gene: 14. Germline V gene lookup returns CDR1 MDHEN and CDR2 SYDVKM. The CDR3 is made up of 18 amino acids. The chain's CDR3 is CASSQFSTSGRAADEQFF. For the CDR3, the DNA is TGTGCCAGCAGTCAATTCTCGACTAGCGGGAGGGCGGCGGATGAGCAGTTCTTC.

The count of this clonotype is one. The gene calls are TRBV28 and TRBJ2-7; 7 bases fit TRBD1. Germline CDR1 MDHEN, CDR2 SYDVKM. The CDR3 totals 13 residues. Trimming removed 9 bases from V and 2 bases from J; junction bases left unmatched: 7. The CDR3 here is CASQGTVTYEQYF. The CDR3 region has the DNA TGTGCCAGTCAAGGGACAGTTACCTACGAGCAGTACTTC.

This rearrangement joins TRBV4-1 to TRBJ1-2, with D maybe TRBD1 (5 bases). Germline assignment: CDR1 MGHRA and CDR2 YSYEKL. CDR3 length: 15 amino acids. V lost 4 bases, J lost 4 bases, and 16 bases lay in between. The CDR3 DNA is TGCGCCAGCAGCCCCTCGGGCCCAGGGATCTATGGCTACACCTTC. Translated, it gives CASSPSGPGIYGYTF.

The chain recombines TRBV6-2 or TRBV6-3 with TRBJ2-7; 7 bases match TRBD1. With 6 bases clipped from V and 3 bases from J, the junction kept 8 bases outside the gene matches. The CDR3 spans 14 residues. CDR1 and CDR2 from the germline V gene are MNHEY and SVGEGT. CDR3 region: CASSFTRTGYEQYF. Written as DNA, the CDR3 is TGTGCCAGCAGCTTTACCCGGACAGGCTACGAGCAGTACTTC.

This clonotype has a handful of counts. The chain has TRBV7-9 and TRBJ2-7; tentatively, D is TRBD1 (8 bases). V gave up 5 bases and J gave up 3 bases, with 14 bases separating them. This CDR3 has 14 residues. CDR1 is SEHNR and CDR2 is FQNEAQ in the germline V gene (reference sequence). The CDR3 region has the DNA TGTGCCAGCAGCACTACAGGGGGGGGCTACGAGCAGTACTTC. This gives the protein CASSTTGGGYEQYF.

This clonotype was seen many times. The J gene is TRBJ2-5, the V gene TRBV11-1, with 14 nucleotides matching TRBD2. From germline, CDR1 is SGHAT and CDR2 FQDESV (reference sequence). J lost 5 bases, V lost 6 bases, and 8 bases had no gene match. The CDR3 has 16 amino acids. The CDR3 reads CASSRGTSGSWETQYF. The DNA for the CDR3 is TGTGCCAGCAGTCGAGGGACTAGCGGGAGCTGGGAGACCCAGTACTTC.

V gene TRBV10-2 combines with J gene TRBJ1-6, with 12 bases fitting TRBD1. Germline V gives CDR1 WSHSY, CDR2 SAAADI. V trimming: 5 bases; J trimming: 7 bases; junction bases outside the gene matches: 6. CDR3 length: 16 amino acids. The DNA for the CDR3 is TGCGCCAGCAGTCCCCGGGACAGGGGGCAGAATTCACCCCTCCACTTT. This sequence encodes CASSPRDRGQNSPLHF.

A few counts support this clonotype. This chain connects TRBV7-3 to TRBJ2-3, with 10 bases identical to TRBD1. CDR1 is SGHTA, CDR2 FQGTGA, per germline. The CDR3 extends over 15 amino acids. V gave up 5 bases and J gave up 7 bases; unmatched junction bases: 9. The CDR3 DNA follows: TGTGCCAGCAGCCTCGGGACAGGGGTTGCAAATACGCAGTATTTT. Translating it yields CASSLGTGVANTQYF.

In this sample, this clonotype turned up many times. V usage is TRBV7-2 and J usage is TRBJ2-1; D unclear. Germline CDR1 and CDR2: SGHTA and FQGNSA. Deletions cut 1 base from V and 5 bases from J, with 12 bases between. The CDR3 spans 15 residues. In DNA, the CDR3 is TGTGCCAGCAGCTTAGGCTCGGCGGCGAACAATGAGCAGTTCTTC. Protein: CASSLGSAANNEQFF. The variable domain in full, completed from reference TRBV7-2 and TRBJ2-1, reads GAGVSQSPSNKVTEKGKDVELRCDPISGHTALYWYRQSLGQGLEFLIYFQGNSAPDKSGLPSDRFSAERTGGSVSTLTIQRTQQEDSAVYLCASSLGSAANNEQFFGPGTRLTVL.

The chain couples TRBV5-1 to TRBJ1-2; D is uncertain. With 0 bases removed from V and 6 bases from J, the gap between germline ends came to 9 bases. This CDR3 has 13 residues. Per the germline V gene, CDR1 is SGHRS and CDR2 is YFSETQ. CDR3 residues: CASSLVPDHGYTF. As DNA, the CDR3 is TGCGCCAGCAGCTTGGTTCCAGACCATGGCTACACCTTC. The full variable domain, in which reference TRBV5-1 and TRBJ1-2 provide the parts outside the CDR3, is KAGVTQTPRYLIKTRGQQVTLSCSPISGHRSVSWYQQTPGQGLQFLFEYFSETQRNKGNFPGRFSGRQFSNSRSEMNVSTLELGDSALYLCASSLVPDHGYTFGSGTRLTVV.

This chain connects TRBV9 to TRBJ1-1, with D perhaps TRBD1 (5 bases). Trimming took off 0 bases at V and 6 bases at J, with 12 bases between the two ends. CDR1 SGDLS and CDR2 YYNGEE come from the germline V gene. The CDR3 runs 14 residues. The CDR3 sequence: CASSVGGGGAEAFF. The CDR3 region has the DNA TGTGCCAGCAGCGTAGGGGGGGGGGGAGCTGAAGCTTTCTTT. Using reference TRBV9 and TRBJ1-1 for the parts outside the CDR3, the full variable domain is DSGVTQTPKHLITATGQRVTLRCSPRSGDLSVYWYQQSLDQGLQFLIQYYNGEERAKGNILERFSAQQFPDLHSELNLSSLELGDSALYFCASSVGGGGAEAFFGQGTRLTVV.

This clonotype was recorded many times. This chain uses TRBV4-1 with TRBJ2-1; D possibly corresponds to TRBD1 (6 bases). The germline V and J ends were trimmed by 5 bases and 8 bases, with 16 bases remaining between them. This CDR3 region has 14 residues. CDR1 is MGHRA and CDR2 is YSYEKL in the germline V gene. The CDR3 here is CASSLSGELDEQFF. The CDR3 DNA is TGCGCCAGCAGCTTATCAGGGGAATTGGATGAGCAGTTCTTC.

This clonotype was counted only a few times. CDR3 loop: CSARQAGGTQYF. DNA for the CDR3: TGCAGTGCTAGACAAGCGGGCGGGACGCAGTATTTT. This chain connects TRBV20-1 to TRBJ2-3; the D gene is possibly TRBD2 (6 bases). The V end lost 2 bases, the J end lost 9 bases, and 12 bases lay between the germline ends. The germline gives CDR1 DFQATT, CDR2 SNEGSKA (reference sequence). The CDR3 has 12 amino acids.

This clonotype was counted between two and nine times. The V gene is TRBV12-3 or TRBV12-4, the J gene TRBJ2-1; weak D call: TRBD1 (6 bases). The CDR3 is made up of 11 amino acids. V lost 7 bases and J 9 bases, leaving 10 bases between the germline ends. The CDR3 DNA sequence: TGTGCCAGCACTGGGGGCGCTGAGCAGTTCTTC. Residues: CASTGGAEQFF.

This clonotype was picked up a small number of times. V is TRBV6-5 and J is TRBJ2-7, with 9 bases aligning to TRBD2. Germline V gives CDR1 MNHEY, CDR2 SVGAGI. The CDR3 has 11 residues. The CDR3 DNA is TGTGCTAGCGGGAGCCCCTACGAGCAGTACGTC. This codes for CASGSPYEQYV.

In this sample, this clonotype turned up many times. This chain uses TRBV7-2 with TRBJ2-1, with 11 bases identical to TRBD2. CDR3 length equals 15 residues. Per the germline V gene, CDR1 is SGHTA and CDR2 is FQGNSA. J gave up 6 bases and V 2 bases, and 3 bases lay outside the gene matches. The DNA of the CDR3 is TGTGCCAGCAGCTTAAGGCTAGCGGGAGGCAATGAGCAGTTCTTC. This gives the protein CASSLRLAGGNEQFF.

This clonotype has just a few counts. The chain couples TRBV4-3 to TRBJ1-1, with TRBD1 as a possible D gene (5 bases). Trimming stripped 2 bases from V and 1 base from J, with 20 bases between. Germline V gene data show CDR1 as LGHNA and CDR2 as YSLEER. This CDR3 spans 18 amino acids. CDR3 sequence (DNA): TGCGCCAGCAGCCAAACACCGGCGGGACTTACATCGAACACTGAAGCTTTCTTT. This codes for CASSQTPAGLTSNTEAFF.

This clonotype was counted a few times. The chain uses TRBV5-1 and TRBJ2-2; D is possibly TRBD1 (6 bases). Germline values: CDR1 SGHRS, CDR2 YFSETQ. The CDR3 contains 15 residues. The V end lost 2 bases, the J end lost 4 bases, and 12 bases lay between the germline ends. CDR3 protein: CASSFGQPPTGELFF. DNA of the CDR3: TGCGCCAGCAGCTTTGGACAGCCCCCCACCGGGGAGCTGTTTTTT.

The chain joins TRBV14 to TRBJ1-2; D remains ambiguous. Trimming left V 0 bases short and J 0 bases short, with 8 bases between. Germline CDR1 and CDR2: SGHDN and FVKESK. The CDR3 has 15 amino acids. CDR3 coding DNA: TGTGCCAGCAGCCAAGAAAGTTGGGCTAACTATGGCTACACCTTC. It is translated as CASSQESWANYGYTF.

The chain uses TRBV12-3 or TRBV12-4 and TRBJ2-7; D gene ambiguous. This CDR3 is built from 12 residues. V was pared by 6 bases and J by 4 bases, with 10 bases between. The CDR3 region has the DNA TGTGCCAGCAGCCGGACCTATTACGAGCAGTACGTC. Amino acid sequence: CASSRTYYEQYV.

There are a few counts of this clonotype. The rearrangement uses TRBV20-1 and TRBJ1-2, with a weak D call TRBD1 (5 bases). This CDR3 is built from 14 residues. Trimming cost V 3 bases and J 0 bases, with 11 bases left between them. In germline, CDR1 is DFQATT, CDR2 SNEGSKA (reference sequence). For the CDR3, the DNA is TGCAGTGCTAGCCCGGACAACACTAACTATGGCTACACCTTC. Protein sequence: CSASPDNTNYGYTF.

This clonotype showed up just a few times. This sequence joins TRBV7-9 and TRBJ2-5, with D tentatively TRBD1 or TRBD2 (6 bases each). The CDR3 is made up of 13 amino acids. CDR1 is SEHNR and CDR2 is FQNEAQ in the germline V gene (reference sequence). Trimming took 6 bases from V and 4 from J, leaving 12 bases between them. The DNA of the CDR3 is TGTGCCAGCAGGAGGGGGGTTGGAGAGACCCAGTACTTC. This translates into CASRRGVGETQYF.

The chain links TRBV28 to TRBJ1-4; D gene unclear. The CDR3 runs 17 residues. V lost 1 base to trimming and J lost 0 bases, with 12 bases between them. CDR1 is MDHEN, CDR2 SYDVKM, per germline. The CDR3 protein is CASSLLRGKATNEKLFF. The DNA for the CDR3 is TGTGCCAGCAGTTTATTGAGAGGGAAAGCAACTAATGAAAAACTGTTTTTT.